A single sample gave rise to the 23 T cell receptor beta chains below, sequenced in a study of response to subunit inactivated influenza vaccine. TCRdb independently ran MiXCR on the RT-PCR reads; one entry per CDR3 protein. The sample includes 450,000 to 550,000 distinct CDR3 sequences, 25% of them seen just once. The input for sequencing was CD4+ T cells sorted from PBMCs, taken around 5 days after vaccination. The origin of the receptors is a man between 45 and 60 years old who received an inactivated influenza vaccine.

This clonotype has only a few counts. The junction and the germline gene differ at one end; a read error may be behind it. This chain links TRBV7-3 with TRBJ1-1; 7 bases match TRBD1. CDR3 length equals 13 residues. The germline gives CDR1 SGHTA, CDR2 FQGTGA. The CDR3 region is CASSFSPDRSPLF. CDR3 DNA: TGTGCCAGCAGCTTCAGTCCGGACAGGAGCCCTTTATTT.

Only a few counts were recorded for this clonotype. This chain joins TRBV25-1 and TRBJ2-1; 8 nucleotides agree with TRBD2. The ends lost 3 bases at V and 4 bases at J; junction bases unmatched: 5. The CDR3 is made up of 15 amino acids. CDR1 MGHDK and CDR2 SYGVNS come from the germline V gene. The CDR3 region has the DNA TGTGCCAGCAGTGATTCGGGGGGGCTTTACAATGAGCAGTTCTTC. Translating gives CASSDSGGLYNEQFF.

Remarks on this clonotype: This may arise from a read error, as a much more abundant clone is one base away. This sequence joins TRBV6-1 and TRBJ2-1; the D is unclear. CDR1 is MNHNS, CDR2 SASEGT, per germline. The length of the CDR3 is 13 residues. The CDR3 DNA follows: TGTGCCAGTAAAACCCCGAAAAACAATGAGCGGTTCTTC. Encoded protein: CASKTPKNNERFF.

The chain carries TRBV15 and TRBJ1-5, with a weak D call TRBD1 (6 bases). Trimming removed 8 bases at V and 2 bases at J, with 16 bases between. CDR3 length: 15 residues. CDR1 and CDR2 (germline): LNHNV, YYDKDF (reference sequence). Written as DNA, the CDR3 is TGTGCCACCGGCCTAGGGGGGGCGGGCAATCAGCCCCAGCATTTT. It is translated as CATGLGGAGNQPQHF. Complete variable domain (other parts from reference TRBV15 and TRBJ1-5): DAMVIQNPRYQVTQFGKPVTLSCSQTLNHNVMYWYQQKSSQAPKLLFHYYDKDFNNEADTPDNFQSRRPNTSFCFLDIRSPGLGDTAMYLCATGLGGAGNQPQHFGDGTRLSIL.

The rearrangement uses TRBV2 and TRBJ2-3, with unresolved D. Deletions cut 6 bases from V and 2 bases from J, with 12 bases between. This CDR3 spans 14 amino acids. Germline V gene data show CDR1 as SNHLY and CDR2 as FYNNEI. The CDR3 DNA reads TGTGCCAGCAGGACCCGGGCCTTCACAGATACGCAGTATTTT. Encoded protein: CASRTRAFTDTQYF. Based on the CDR3 plus reference TRBV2 and TRBJ2-3, the full variable domain is EPEVTQTPSHQVTQMGQEVILRCVPISNHLYFYWYRQILGQKVEFLVSFYNNEISEKSEIFDDQFSVERPDGSNFTLKIRSTKLEDSAMYFCASRTRAFTDTQYFGPGTRLTVL.

The genes are TRBV2 and TRBJ2-4; 8 bases match TRBD1. Per germline, CDR1 SNHLY and CDR2 FYNNEI. The CDR3 totals 14 residues. V trimming: 6 bases; J trimming: 8 bases; junction bases outside the gene matches: 9. The CDR3 spells CASRDDRGRDIQYF. DNA for the CDR3: TGTGCCAGCAGGGATGACAGGGGAAGGGACATTCAGTACTTC.

The V gene is TRBV7-9, the J gene TRBJ2-1, with 8 bases identical to TRBD2. This CDR3 is 14 amino acids long. The germline V gene encodes CDR1 SEHNR and CDR2 FQNEAQ (reference sequence). After removal of 2 bases from V and 8 bases from J, the junction contained 5 bases not matched to a gene. This CDR3 reads CASSLSGLGYEQFF. The CDR3 DNA is TGTGCCAGCAGCTTATCGGGACTAGGCTATGAGCAGTTCTTC.

V gene TRBV11-1 combines with J gene TRBJ2-6; 9 bases align to TRBD1. The junction had 12 bases not matched to a gene; V was cut back by 5 bases and J by 1 base. The CDR3 has 19 amino acids. Germline CDR1 is SGHAT and CDR2 is FQDESV (reference sequence). Written as DNA, the CDR3 is TGTGCCAGCAGCCCAAGGTTGGGGACAGGGAGATCTGGGGCCAACGTCCTGACTTTC. Its protein product is CASSPRLGTGRSGANVLTF.

This clonotype was found a few times. V is TRBV7-2 and J is TRBJ1-5; 7 nucleotides line up with TRBD1. V lost 5 bases and J lost 5; bases outside the gene matches: 6. CDR3 length equals 14 residues. Germline V lookup: CDR1 SGHTA, CDR2 FQGNSA. CDR3 nucleotide sequence: TGTGCCAGCAGCCCTCGACAGGGCCATCAGCCCCAGCATTTT. It translates to CASSPRQGHQPQHF.

The chain has TRBV4-2 and TRBJ2-5; the match to TRBD2 covers 9 bases. This CDR3 has 15 amino acids. Germline loops: CDR1 LGHNA, CDR2 YNFKEQ. V trimming: 2 bases; J trimming: 4 bases; junction bases outside the gene matches: 5. In DNA, the CDR3 is TGTGCCAGCAGCCAAATAGCGGGAGCTGGAGAGACCCAGTACTTC. This translates into CASSQIAGAGETQYF.

V usage is TRBV19 and J usage is TRBJ2-4; D unclear. The V end was cut by 7 bases, the J end by 8 bases, with 15 bases between. CDR1 LNHDA and CDR2 SQIVND come from the germline V gene (reference sequence). CDR3 length: 13 amino acids. CDR3 amino acids: CASTPGWTDIQYF. CDR3 coding DNA: TGTGCCAGTACCCCAGGTTGGACGGACATTCAGTACTTC.

The chain employs TRBV18 and TRBJ2-7; 8 bases map to TRBD1. Germline loops: CDR1 KGHSH, CDR2 LQKENI. This CDR3 is 15 amino acids long. The junction had 4 bases not matched to a gene; V was cut back by 0 bases and J by 3 bases. CDR3 loop: CASSPPGQARYEQYF. CDR3 nucleotide sequence: TGTGCCAGCTCACCACCGGGACAGGCTCGCTACGAGCAGTACTTC.

In its sample, this clonotype was seen many times. The genes are TRBV20-1 and TRBJ2-3; D is uncertain. The ends were cut back, 5 bases at V and 6 bases at J, with 12 bases in the middle. The CDR3 runs to 12 residues. CDR1 and CDR2 (germline): DFQATT, SNEGSKA (reference sequence). The CDR3 sequence is CSAWWQDDTQYF. Here the CDR3 DNA reads TGCAGTGCTTGGTGGCAGGACGATACGCAGTATTTT.

In its sample, this clonotype was seen a few times. This rearrangement joins TRBV6-1 to TRBJ2-2, with 10 bases identical to TRBD1. Germline V gives CDR1 MNHNS, CDR2 SASEGT. V was clipped by 7 bases and J by 4 bases; unmatched bases: 6. The CDR3 extends over 15 amino acids. CDR3 nucleotide sequence: TGTGCCAGCATGACAGGGGGCGCTGGCACCGGGGAGCTGTTTTTT. Translation gives CASMTGGAGTGELFF.

The rearrangement links TRBV10-2 to TRBJ1-1; D uncertain. The CDR3 is 13 residues long. Germline V CDR1 and CDR2: WSHSY, SAAADI. Trimming left V 7 bases short and J 1 base short, with 10 bases between. Here the CDR3 reads CASKGPANTEAFF. CDR3 DNA sequence: TGCGCCAGCAAAGGACCCGCGAACACTGAAGCTTTCTTT.

The sample holds a few counts of this clonotype. The chain uses TRBV28 and TRBJ2-1, with 11 nucleotides matching TRBD2. Germline loops: CDR1 MDHEN, CDR2 SYDVKM. The CDR3 covers 19 residues. After removal of 3 bases from V and 0 bases from J, the junction contained 10 bases not matched to a gene. The CDR3 sequence: CASSFSTSGDSSSYNEQFF. CDR3 DNA: TGTGCCAGCAGTTTCTCGACTAGCGGGGACTCGAGCTCCTACAATGAGCAGTTCTTC.

This clonotype was picked up a small number of times. V gene TRBV12-3 or TRBV12-4 combines with J gene TRBJ2-1; D is tentatively TRBD1 or TRBD2 (5 bases each). The CDR3 totals 13 residues. V lost 8 bases, J lost 6 bases, and 14 bases lay in between. The CDR3 here is CASATGAPNEQFF. Here the CDR3 DNA reads TGTGCCAGCGCCACCGGGGCCCCCAATGAGCAGTTCTTC.

The gene calls are TRBV5-1 and TRBJ2-3; D is unclear. The CDR3 contains 14 residues. The germline gives CDR1 SGHRS, CDR2 YFSETQ. With 1 base removed from V and 2 bases from J, the gap between germline ends came to 8 bases. The CDR3, as DNA: TGCGCCAGCAGCTTGTGGCAGCTCACAGATACGCAGTATTTT. It is translated as CASSLWQLTDTQYF. Full variable domain (missing parts from reference TRBV5-1 and TRBJ2-3): KAGVTQTPRYLIKTRGQQVTLSCSPISGHRSVSWYQQTPGQGLQFLFEYFSETQRNKGNFPGRFSGRQFSNSRSEMNVSTLELGDSALYLCASSLWQLTDTQYFGPGTRLTVL.

In this sample, this clonotype turned up a few times. This rearrangement joins TRBV4-3 to TRBJ2-4; the match to TRBD1 covers 7 bases. Germline V gene sequence: CDR1 LGHNA, CDR2 YSLEER. The CDR3 runs 17 residues. Germline trimming cut 4 bases from V and 3 bases from J; bases unmatched to any gene: 12. CDR3 DNA: TGCGCCAGCAGCCCCGTCGCCCAGGGACAGCGCAAAAACATTCAGTACTTC. This gives the protein CASSPVAQGQRKNIQYF.

The chain carries TRBV5-5 and TRBJ2-5; either TRBD1 or TRBD2 may supply D (6 bases each). The CDR3 spans 15 residues. Germline assignment: CDR1 SGHKS and CDR2 YYEKEE (reference sequence). Deletions cut 6 bases from V and 5 bases from J, with 20 bases between. CDR3 bases: TGTGCCAGCAACCAACATGCGGGACAATGGGAGACCCAGTACTTC. It yields the protein CASNQHAGQWETQYF.

This clonotype was observed a handful of times. The J gene is TRBJ2-4, the V gene TRBV4-3; D ambiguous. Trimming pared 5 bases from V and 5 bases from J, leaving 7 bases between. The CDR3 loop spans 12 amino acids. Germline V gene lookup returns CDR1 LGHNA and CDR2 YSLEER. CDR3 bases: TGCGCCAGCAGCTCCCGCCAAAACATTCAGTACTTC. Protein: CASSSRQNIQYF.

In its sample, this clonotype was seen a few times. V and J are TRBV4-3 and TRBJ2-2; the D gene is possibly TRBD2 (5 bases). Per germline, CDR1 LGHNA and CDR2 YSLEER. V was shortened by 0 bases and J by 5 bases, with 16 bases between the two germline ends. CDR3 length: 17 residues. The chain's CDR3 is CASSQDSARRMTGELFF. The CDR3 coding sequence is TGCGCCAGCAGCCAAGATTCGGCTAGGAGGATGACCGGGGAGCTGTTTTTT.

This clonotype was seen a few times. The chain uses TRBV25-1 and TRBJ2-3; the D call may be TRBD1 or TRBD2 (7 bases each). Trimming shortened V by 3 bases and J by 3 bases, and 16 bases separated the two germline ends. Per germline, CDR1 MGHDK and CDR2 SYGVNS. CDR3 size: 16 residues. CDR3 sequence reads: CASSDIRGGGTDTQYF. The CDR3 DNA reads as TGTGCCAGCAGTGATATCAGGGGGGGCGGAACAGATACGCAGTATTTT.